This record looks at one T cell receptor beta chain sequence and its context. Profiling relied on immunoSEQ multiplex PCR, and the TCRdb table lists in-frame clones only, not all of them. The data show about 130,000 clones, 75% to 90% seen once. This sample is drawn from a study of identifying expanded T cells in peripheral blood. CDR1 and CDR2 from the germline V gene are SGHRS and YFSETQ. V shed 4 bases and J 4 bases; nucleotides not matched to a gene: 7. This CDR3 comprises 14 residues. Source material: blood. The J gene is TRBJ1-2, the V gene TRBV5-1; 7 bases align to TRBD1. The sequence came from a person aged 18 to 75 in good health. The chain's CDR3 is CASSPDGDSYGYTF. In DNA, the CDR3 is TGCGCCAGCAGCCCGGACGGGGACAGCTATGGCTACACCTTC.